The 10 T cell receptor beta chains below come from one sample, sequenced in a study of T cell responses to AZD1222 COVID-19 vaccine. The repertoire was sequenced with immunoSEQ multiplex PCR; TCRdb's copy has only in-frame clones and lacks some. This sample has some 120,000 clones, with roughly 87% found just once. The specimen was peripheral blood, collected on day 0 of AZD1222 vaccination. The receptors originated from an adult in good health.

The rearrangement joins TRBV12-3 or TRBV12-4 to TRBJ1-1, with D perhaps matching TRBD1 (6 bases). The CDR3 has 13 residues. V lost 6 bases and J lost 10, with 18 bases in between. As DNA, the CDR3 is TGTGCCAGCAGCGACACAGGGAGCCGCGGAGCTTTCTTT. This codes for CASSDTGSRGAFF.

The V gene is TRBV7-6, the J gene TRBJ1-1, with 7 bases aligning to TRBD1. Germline-derived CDR1 and CDR2 are SGHVS and FNYEAQ. The V gene end was trimmed by 5 bases and the J gene end by 1 base; junction bases not matched to a gene: 7. This CDR3 spans 15 amino acids. As DNA, the CDR3 is TGTGCCAGCAGCACATACAGGGGTAGGAACACTGAAGCTTTCTTT. Translated: CASSTYRGRNTEAFF.

The rearrangement uses TRBV6-6 and TRBJ1-1, with D uncertain. V gave up 5 bases and J gave up 1 base, with 20 bases separating them. The length of the CDR3 is 17 residues. The germline V gene encodes CDR1 MNHNY and CDR2 SVGAGI (reference sequence). The CDR3 nucleotides are TGTGCCAGCAGTCCACGGTTGGGGATCCAATCGAACACTGAAGCTTTCTTT. It codes for CASSPRLGIQSNTEAFF.

The chain recombines TRBV7-3 with TRBJ2-1, with D possibly TRBD1 on 6 matching bases. The length of the CDR3 is 13 residues. The germline CDR1 and CDR2 sequences are SGHTA and FQGTGA. V was pared by 2 bases and J by 6 bases, with 8 bases between. The CDR3 sequence is CASSLLGGNEQFF. For the CDR3, the DNA is TGTGCCAGCAGCTTATTAGGGGGCAATGAGCAGTTCTTC.

This chain connects TRBV3-1 (or the pseudogene TRBV3-2) to TRBJ2-2; TRBD1 agrees at 9 bases. Germline CDR1 reads LGHDT; CDR2 reads YNNKEL (reference sequence). The junction had 7 bases not matched to a gene; V was cut back by 0 bases and J by 5 bases. There are 17 residues in the CDR3. This CDR3 is CASSQESGTGQTGELFF. The CDR3 DNA reads TGTGCCAGCAGCCAAGAGTCCGGGACAGGGCAAACCGGGGAGCTGTTTTTT.

This chain connects TRBV2 to TRBJ2-7; TRBD1 aligns across 7 bases. Germline loops: CDR1 SNHLY, CDR2 FYNNEI. This CDR3 comprises 12 residues. Trimming removed 5 bases from V and 4 bases from J; junction bases left unmatched: 2. Written as DNA, the CDR3 is TGTGCCAGCAGTTTGACAGGGTACGAGCAGTACTTC. As protein: CASSLTGYEQYF.

This clone was found a few times. J is TRBJ1-5 and V is TRBV2; D may be TRBD1 (5 bases). The V end was cut by 10 bases, the J end by 0 bases, with 19 bases between. The CDR3 totals 16 residues. Germline V gene data show CDR1 as SNHLY and CDR2 as FYNNEI. CDR3 bases: TGTGCCACGGGGGGGGTCAGTATGAATAGCAATCAGCCCCAGCATTTT. Translated: CATGGVSMNSNQPQHF. Combining the CDR3 with reference TRBV2 and TRBJ1-5 gives the whole variable domain EPEVTQTPSHQVTQMGQEVILRCVPISNHLYFYWYRQILGQKVEFLVSFYNNEISEKSEIFDDQFSVERPDGSNFTLKIRSTKLEDSAMYFCATGGVSMNSNQPQHFGDGTRLSIL.

The V and J genes are TRBV15 and TRBJ2-4; no reliable D call. V dropped 0 bases and J dropped 0 bases, with 15 bases sitting between them. The CDR3 consists of 18 residues. Germline CDR1 reads LNHNV; CDR2 reads YYDKDF (reference sequence). The CDR3 is CATSRDSTQVLAKNIQYF. CDR3 nucleotides: TGTGCCACCAGCAGAGATTCTACCCAGGTACTAGCCAAAAACATTCAGTACTTC.

J is TRBJ2-1 and V is TRBV6-4; D remains unclear. Trimming took 5 bases from V and 3 from J, leaving 11 bases between them. The CDR3 has 14 amino acids. Germline CDR1 MRHNA, CDR2 SNTAGT. The CDR3 coding sequence is TGTGCCAGCAGTCCCGACCTGGGCTACAATGAGCAGTTCTTC. It specifies CASSPDLGYNEQFF.

This clone was seen only a few times. V and J are TRBV14 and TRBJ1-3, with D hard to call. Trimming took off 0 bases at V and 3 bases at J, with 6 bases between the two ends. The germline gives CDR1 SGHDN, CDR2 FVKESK. This CDR3 comprises 14 residues. CDR3: CASSQELNGNTIYF. In DNA form, the CDR3 reads TGTGCCAGCAGCCAAGAGTTAAATGGAAACACCATATATTTT.